This TCR beta chain was sequenced during a study of cytomegalovirus exposure and HLA in healthy donors. The PCR contained 60 Vbeta and 13 Jbeta primers. Here immunoSEQ multiplex PCR was the method, and the copy in TCRdb shows in-frame clones only, minus some. The sample records 150,000 to 200,000 clones, roughly 80% being singletons. Findings and limits, study-wide: Using the classifier, cytomegalovirus status was reportedly diagnosed with high specificity and sensitivity.

The CDR3 totals 11 residues. The germline CDR1 and CDR2 sequences are SGHRS and YFSETQ. The count of this clone is one. Its target is unknown. The junction shows a germline mismatch at one end, possibly a read error. The chain recombines TRBV5-1 with TRBJ1-2; 7 positions match TRBD1. This receptor was taken from a woman aged 30 to 39 in good health and CMV-seronegative. Material: PBMCs. The CDR3 reads CASSEGGQLNF. The CDR3 DNA reads as TGCGCCAGCAGCGAGGGGGGACAGCTAAACTTC.